This TCR beta chain was obtained from a study of T cell repertoires in cytomegalovirus infection. On the study more broadly: It was recently identified HLA-C-restricted and well-studied HLA-B-restricted CMV epitopes that the study used. Public TCR beta signatures provided an indication of both CMV infection and a matching HLA type.

There are a few counts of this clonotype. Its antigen is still unknown. The study's findings and limits: The response measured ex vivo was dominated by TCR beta clonotypes (HLA-C-restricted and CMV-specific).

TCRdb passed the reads through MiXCR, listing each CDR3 protein once. There are about 900,000 distinct CDR3 sequences in the sample; approximately 31% occur only once, and about an eighth lies in the top ten. Germline V gene data show CDR1 as MNHEY and CDR2 as SMNVEV (reference sequence). This CDR3 contains 14 residues. The V end lost 8 bases, the J end lost 7 bases, and 18 bases lay between the germline ends. The V and J genes are TRBV27 and TRBJ1-5; maybe TRBD1 (6 bases). Source: cultured CD8+ T cells from PBMCs, taken from culture after CMV antigen stimulation. The origin of this receptor is a human donor in good health (CMV status not recorded). Some clones in this sample may be carry-over from other donors' samples. CDR3 protein: CASRKGVTGQPQHF. The CDR3 coding sequence is TGTGCCAGCCGGAAGGGGGTGACGGGCCAGCCCCAGCATTTT.